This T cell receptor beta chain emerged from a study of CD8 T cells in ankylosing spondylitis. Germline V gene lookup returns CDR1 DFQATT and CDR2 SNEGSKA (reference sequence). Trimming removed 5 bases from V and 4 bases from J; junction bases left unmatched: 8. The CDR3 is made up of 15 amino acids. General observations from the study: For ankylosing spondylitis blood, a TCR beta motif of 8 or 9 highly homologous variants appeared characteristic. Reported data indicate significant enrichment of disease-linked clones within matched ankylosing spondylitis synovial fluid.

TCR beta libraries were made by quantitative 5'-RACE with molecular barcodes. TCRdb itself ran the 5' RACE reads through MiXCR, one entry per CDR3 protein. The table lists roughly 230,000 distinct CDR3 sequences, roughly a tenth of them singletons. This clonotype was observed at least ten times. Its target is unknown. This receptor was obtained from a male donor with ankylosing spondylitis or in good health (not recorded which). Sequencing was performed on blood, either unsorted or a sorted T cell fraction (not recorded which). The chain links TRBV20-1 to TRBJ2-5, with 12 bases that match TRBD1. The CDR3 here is CSARTGTGGRETQYF. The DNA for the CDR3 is TGCAGTGCTCGGACCGGGACAGGGGGCCGAGAGACCCAGTACTTC.